Presented here are 30 T cell receptor beta chains from one specimen sequenced in a study of cytomegalovirus exposure and HLA in healthy donors. The PCR employed 60 Vbeta primers together with 13 Jbeta primers. Clones were sequenced by immunoSEQ multiplex PCR, and TCRdb holds only the in-frame ones, with some missing. The data hold approximately 89,000 clones, with 81% observed a single time. The sample taken for sequencing was PBMCs. The receptors here all came from a human donor in good health.

The sample holds a few counts of this clone. CDR3 in amino acids: CASARTGTQYEQYF. For the CDR3, the DNA is TGTGCCAGTGCCCGAACCGGGACACAGTACGAGCAGTACTTC. The rearrangement joins TRBV19 to TRBJ2-7; possible D gene TRBD1, 6 bases. Per germline, CDR1 LNHDA and CDR2 SQIVND (reference sequence). V gave up 8 bases and J gave up 4 bases, with 18 bases separating them. The CDR3 runs 14 residues.

The chain uses TRBV6-5 and TRBJ2-7; 7 bases map to TRBD1. V lost 6 bases and J lost 2; bases outside the gene matches: 7. The CDR3 extends over 14 amino acids. The V gene's germline CDR1 is MNHEY and CDR2 SVGAGI. CDR3 residues: CASRFRQGAYEQYF. Written as DNA, the CDR3 is TGTGCCAGCAGATTCAGACAGGGCGCCTACGAGCAGTACTTC.

The genes are TRBV29-1 and TRBJ1-1; 7 nucleotides line up with TRBD1. CDR1 and CDR2 (germline): SQVTM, ANQGSEA. The CDR3 sequence is 13 residues long. V trimming: 1 base; J trimming: 5 bases; junction bases outside the gene matches: 4. CDR3: CSVEVGGRTEAFF. In DNA form, the CDR3 reads TGCAGCGTTGAAGTAGGGGGCAGGACTGAAGCTTTCTTT. Full variable domain (remainder filled in from reference TRBV29-1 and TRBJ1-1): SAVISQKPSRDICQRGTSLTIQCQVDSQVTMMFWYRQQPGQSLTLIATANQGSEATYESGFVIDKFPISRPNLTFSTLTVSNMSPEDSSIYLCSVEVGGRTEAFFGQGTRLTVV.

The table lists this clone with a count of one. The J gene is TRBJ2-2, the V gene TRBV11-3; D perhaps matches TRBD1 (6 bases). The CDR3 length is 18 residues. Per germline, CDR1 SGHNT and CDR2 YENEEA. The V end lost 0 bases, the J end lost 0 bases, and 14 bases lay between the germline ends. CDR3 DNA: TGTGCCAGCAGCTTAGATCGTATGGGGGCACCGAACACCGGGGAGCTGTTTTTT. This translates into CASSLDRMGAPNTGELFF. Filled out from reference TRBV11-3 and TRBJ2-2, the complete variable domain reads EAGVVQSPRYKIIEKKQPVAFWCNPISGHNTLYWYLQNLGQGPELLIRYENEEAVDDSQLPKDRFSAERLKGVDSTLKIQPAELGDSAVYLCASSLDRMGAPNTGELFFGEGSRLTVL.

This chain joins TRBV5-1 and TRBJ1-4; tentative D call: TRBD1 (5 bases). V dropped 2 bases and J dropped 8 bases, with 13 bases sitting between them. In germline, CDR1 is SGHRS, CDR2 YFSETQ. The CDR3 extends over 14 amino acids. The CDR3 loop reads CASSLPGDGEKLFF. DNA for the CDR3: TGCGCCAGCAGCTTACCGGGGGACGGGGAAAAACTGTTTTTT.

The genes are TRBV10-3 and TRBJ2-1; 11 bases map to TRBD2. The CDR3 covers 19 residues. CDR1 and CDR2 from the germline V gene are ENHRY and SYGVKD. V shed 3 bases and J 0 bases; nucleotides not matched to a gene: 10. The CDR3 DNA reads TGTGCCATCAGTGAAGAGGTAGCGGGGGGGTTAAGCTCCTACAATGAGCAGTTCTTC. Its protein is CAISEEVAGGLSSYNEQFF.

In this sample, this clone turned up a few times. CDR3 loop: CASSPSTGTGAYEQYF. The DNA for the CDR3 is TGTGCCAGCAGCCCGTCGACCGGGACAGGAGCCTACGAGCAGTACTTC. The chain has TRBV7-6 and TRBJ2-7; 8 positions match TRBD1. The CDR3 totals 16 residues. Germline V lookup: CDR1 SGHVS, CDR2 FNYEAQ. J was trimmed by 2 bases and V by 5 bases; bases with no gene match: 11. Full variable domain (outside the CDR3, taken from reference TRBV7-6 and TRBJ2-7): GAGVSQSPRYKVTKRGQDVALRCDPISGHVSLYWYRQALGQGPEFLTYFNYEAQQDKSGLPNDRFSAERPEGSISTLTIQRTEQRDSAMYRCASSPSTGTGAYEQYFGPGTRLTVT.

The V and J genes are TRBV6-1 and TRBJ1-2; 8 positions match TRBD1. The CDR3 is made up of 14 amino acids. V trimming: 5 bases; J trimming: 6 bases; junction bases outside the gene matches: 8. In germline, CDR1 is MNHNS, CDR2 SASEGT. DNA of the CDR3: TGTGCCAGCAGTTCCCGGACAGGGTGGGATGGCTACACCTTC. Translating gives CASSSRTGWDGYTF.

The V call is TRBV19, the J call TRBJ1-3; D gene ambiguous. Germline V CDR1 and CDR2: LNHDA, SQIVND (reference sequence). This CDR3 region has 11 residues. The V gene lost 5 bases and the J gene lost 9 bases, with 8 bases spanning the gap. The CDR3 coding sequence is TGTGCCAGTAGTCCGGGTGGCACCATATATTTT. Amino acids: CASSPGGTIYF.

The chain links TRBV7-2 to TRBJ2-1, with 11 bases matching TRBD2. The length of the CDR3 is 17 residues. Germline V gene data show CDR1 as SGHTA and CDR2 as FQGNSA. The V and J ends lost 6 bases and 0 bases, in that order; junction bases with no gene match: 7. The CDR3 region has the DNA TGTGCCAGCAGTCGATATAGCGGGGGGGACTCCTACAATGAGCAGTTCTTC. This codes for CASSRYSGGDSYNEQFF.

The CDR3 protein is CSANTGGEQYF. DNA for the CDR3: TGCAGCGCAAATACAGGGGGCGAGCAGTACTTC. V usage is TRBV29-1 and J usage is TRBJ2-7; 8 nucleotides align to TRBD1. V gave up 7 bases and J gave up 6 bases; unmatched junction bases: 5. The V gene's germline CDR1 is SQVTM and CDR2 ANQGSEA. The CDR3 loop spans 11 amino acids.

Comment on this clone: The sample carries other DNA sequences with the same CDR3. The chain couples TRBV25-1 to TRBJ1-1; the match to TRBD1 covers 9 bases. The CDR3 is 14 amino acids. J gave up 2 bases and V 7 bases, and 5 bases lay outside the gene matches. The germline V gene encodes CDR1 MGHDK and CDR2 SYGVNS. The CDR3 DNA sequence: TGTGCCAGCATTGGGGGACAGGGTAACACTGAAGCTTTCTTT. It encodes CASIGGQGNTEAFF.

V gene TRBV2 combines with J gene TRBJ1-1; the D gene is possibly TRBD1 (6 bases). Germline V gene sequence: CDR1 SNHLY, CDR2 FYNNEI. Deletions cut 6 bases from V and 1 base from J, with 6 bases between. The CDR3 runs 12 residues. CDR3 sequence (DNA): TGTGCCAGCAGGGGACAGAACACTGAAGCTTTCTTT. This encodes CASRGQNTEAFF.

The chain recombines TRBV5-1 with TRBJ2-3, with TRBD2 identical over 12 bases. This CDR3 is 16 amino acids long. V gave up 7 bases and J gave up 2 bases; unmatched junction bases: 8. Germline lookup yields CDR1 SGHRS and CDR2 YFSETQ. Here the CDR3 reads CASGPGLAGPTDTQYF. DNA of the CDR3: TGCGCCAGCGGGCCGGGACTAGCGGGCCCCACAGATACGCAGTATTTT.

This clone was observed a single time. The chain carries TRBV7-8 and TRBJ2-5, with TRBD2 identical over 7 bases. This CDR3 has 14 residues. Germline V gives CDR1 SGHVS, CDR2 FQNEAQ. Trimming cost V 7 bases and J 1 base; bases outside gene matches: 6. CDR3 residues: CASNTGGTQETQYF. The CDR3, as DNA: TGTGCCAGCAACACGGGGGGTACCCAAGAGACCCAGTACTTC.

Comment on this clone: Mismatch with germline at one junction end may stem from a read error. The rearrangement joins TRBV7-7 to TRBJ2-5, with D possibly being TRBD1 (6 bases). The germline gives CDR1 SSHAT, CDR2 FNYEAQ (reference sequence). The CDR3 has 15 amino acids. CDR3: CASSLNTGRSETQYF. The DNA of the CDR3 is TGTGCTAGCAGCTTAAATACAGGGAGATCGGAGACCCAGTACTTC. Full variable domain (missing parts from reference TRBV7-7 and TRBJ2-5): GAGVSQSPRYKVTKRGQDVTLRCDPISSHATLYWYQQALGQGPEFLTYFNYEAQPDKSGLPSDRFSAERPEGSISTLTIQRTEQRDSAMYRCASSLNTGRSETQYFGPGTRLLVL.

V usage is TRBV9 and J usage is TRBJ1-1; TRBD1 is a possible D gene (5 bases). Germline lookup yields CDR1 SGDLS and CDR2 YYNGEE. The germline V and J ends were trimmed by 3 bases and 4 bases, with 10 bases remaining between them. The CDR3 length is 13 residues. The CDR3 is CASSGSQGTEAFF. CDR3 nucleotide sequence: TGTGCCAGCAGCGGATCTCAGGGCACTGAAGCTTTCTTT.

The rearrangement uses TRBV2 and TRBJ2-6; D perhaps matches TRBD1 (6 bases). Trimming pared 6 bases from V and 0 bases from J, leaving 15 bases between. The germline V gene encodes CDR1 SNHLY and CDR2 FYNNEI. This CDR3 has 17 residues. This chain's CDR3 is CASSRTEFISGANVLTF. Written as DNA, the CDR3 is TGTGCCAGCAGCAGGACAGAGTTTATCTCTGGGGCCAACGTCCTGACTTTC.

This chain links TRBV6-6 with TRBJ2-7; TRBD2 aligns across 10 bases. The CDR3 contains 13 residues. V was clipped by 6 bases and J by 3 bases; unmatched bases: 2. Germline V CDR1 and CDR2: MNHNY, SVGAGI (reference sequence). The CDR3 spells CASSSSGSYEQYF. Here the CDR3 DNA reads TGTGCCAGCAGCTCTAGCGGGAGCTACGAGCAGTACTTC.

The rearrangement links TRBV11-2 to TRBJ1-1; possible D gene TRBD1, 5 bases. The V end lost 1 base, the J end lost 1 base, and 19 bases lay between the germline ends. Germline CDR1 and CDR2: SGHAT and FQNNGV. CDR3 length equals 18 residues. The CDR3 DNA follows: TGTGCCAGCAGCTTAGTCGGTCAGGGCACCCGACCGAACACTGAAGCTTTCTTT. Its translation: CASSLVGQGTRPNTEAFF.

The chain couples TRBV5-1 to TRBJ2-7; TRBD2 agrees at 11 bases. The V gene's germline CDR1 is SGHRS and CDR2 YFSETQ. This CDR3 has 16 amino acids. The J segment lost 0 bases and the V segment lost 4 bases, leaving 6 bases of the junction unmatched. The CDR3 coding sequence is TGCGCCAGCAGCGGCACCCTAGCGGGGGGCTCCTACGAGCAGTACTTC. It is translated as CASSGTLAGGSYEQYF. Filled out from reference TRBV5-1 and TRBJ2-7, the complete variable domain reads KAGVTQTPRYLIKTRGQQVTLSCSPISGHRSVSWYQQTPGQGLQFLFEYFSETQRNKGNFPGRFSGRQFSNSRSEMNVSTLELGDSALYLCASSGTLAGGSYEQYFGPGTRLTVT.

V usage is TRBV29-1 and J usage is TRBJ2-7; possibly TRBD2 for D (8 bases). CDR3 length equals 13 residues. V was trimmed by 6 bases and J by 3 bases, leaving 15 bases between them. Germline V gives CDR1 SQVTM, CDR2 ANQGSEA. The CDR3 spells CSVKGAGGYEQYF. The CDR3 DNA reads as TGCAGCGTAAAGGGGGCGGGAGGCTACGAGCAGTACTTC.

The chain carries TRBV5-1 and TRBJ1-1, with D uncertain. Germline loops: CDR1 SGHRS, CDR2 YFSETQ. Trimming pared 0 bases from V and 1 base from J, leaving 13 bases between. This CDR3 region has 16 residues. The CDR3 DNA reads as TGCGCCAGCAGCTTGGCCGGTACAGTCGGGAACACTGAAGCTTTCTTT. Residues: CASSLAGTVGNTEAFF.

The chain couples TRBV5-6 to TRBJ2-3; 7 nucleotides line up with TRBD2. The CDR3 consists of 17 residues. The trim removed 2 bases at V and 0 bases at J, leaving 9 bases unmatched. CDR1 SGHDT and CDR2 YYEEEE come from the germline V gene. As DNA, the CDR3 is TGTGCCAGCAGCTTCTGGAGCGGGGCCTCTAGCACAGATACGCAGTATTTT. Residues: CASSFWSGASSTDTQYF.

The sample holds one count of this clone. V gene TRBV11-2 combines with J gene TRBJ2-5, with 15 bases aligning to TRBD2. The V gene end was trimmed by 5 bases and the J gene end by 2 bases; junction bases not matched to a gene: 6. Germline loops: CDR1 SGHAT, CDR2 FQNNGV. This CDR3 region has 17 residues. CDR3 in amino acids: CASSIGTSGRPQETQYF. The CDR3 nucleotides are TGTGCCAGCAGCATCGGGACTAGCGGGAGGCCACAAGAGACCCAGTACTTC.

This chain connects TRBV5-1 to TRBJ1-6; TRBD1 matches 8 bases. Germline values: CDR1 SGHRS, CDR2 YFSETQ. This CDR3 is 16 amino acids long. J was trimmed by 10 bases and V by 3 bases; bases with no gene match: 12. CDR3 protein: CASSSPRQGTGSPLHF. The DNA for the CDR3 is TGCGCCAGCAGCTCTCCCCGACAGGGGACGGGATCACCCCTCCACTTT.

The rearrangement uses TRBV19 and TRBJ1-4, with TRBD1 matching 7 bases. Germline values: CDR1 LNHDA, CDR2 SQIVND (reference sequence). V lost 3 bases to trimming and J lost 6 bases; unmatched junction nucleotides: 10. The CDR3 contains 16 residues. The CDR3 is CASSIPRGGPDEKLFF. In nucleotides, the CDR3 is TGTGCCAGTAGTATCCCTAGAGGGGGCCCGGATGAAAAACTGTTTTTT. Complete variable domain (other parts from reference TRBV19 and TRBJ1-4): DGGITQSPKYLFRKEGQNVTLSCEQNLNHDAMYWYRQDPGQGLRLIYYSQIVNDFQKGDIAEGYSVSREKKESFPLTVTSAQKNPTAFYLCASSIPRGGPDEKLFFGSGTQLSVL.

The CDR3 coding sequence is TGTGCCAGCGGGTGGGGAGCCTACGAGCAGTACTTC. This codes for CASGWGAYEQYF. The genes are TRBV27 and TRBJ2-7, with D maybe TRBD2 (5 bases). This CDR3 is 12 amino acids long. Looked up from germline, CDR1 is MNHEY and CDR2 is SMNVEV (reference sequence). Trimming removed 8 bases from V and 2 bases from J, with 10 bases in between.

The genes are TRBV7-9 and TRBJ1-1; D remains unclear. This CDR3 region has 11 residues. Germline values: CDR1 SEHNR, CDR2 FQNEAQ (reference sequence). V lost 2 bases, J lost 7 bases, and 5 bases lay in between. This CDR3 reads CASSLSSEAFF. CDR3 nucleotides: TGTGCCAGCAGCTTAAGTAGTGAAGCTTTCTTT. Combining the CDR3 with reference TRBV7-9 and TRBJ1-1 gives the whole variable domain DTGVSQNPRHKITKRGQNVTFRCDPISEHNRLYWYRQTLGQGPEFLTYFQNEAQLEKSRLLSDRFSAERPKGSFSTLEIQRTEQGDSAMYLCASSLSSEAFFGQGTRLTVV.

The rearrangement uses TRBV29-1 and TRBJ1-4; TRBD1 might be the D (6 bases). V dropped 0 bases and J dropped 11 bases, with 19 bases sitting between them. In germline, CDR1 is SQVTM, CDR2 ANQGSEA. CDR3 length equals 15 residues. The CDR3 loop reads CSVEDTVDPQGKLFF. Here the CDR3 DNA reads TGCAGCGTTGAAGACACAGTGGACCCGCAGGGGAAACTGTTTTTT.